This T cell receptor beta chain came from a study of cytomegalovirus exposure and HLA in healthy donors. Study results and limitations: Reported performance of the classifier showed diagnosis of cytomegalovirus status with high specificity and sensitivity. Across all donors, roughly uniform sequencing depth was an assumption of the presence/absence analyses. Cytomegalovirus association was listed for about 170 TCR beta chains.

The PCR had 60 Vbeta and 13 Jbeta primers. The data were produced by immunoSEQ multiplex PCR, yet TCRdb's version contains in-frame clones alone and is incomplete. The table shows about 120,000 clones, with around 80% occurring only once. Donors in the study were healthy people who gave bone marrow. The CDR3 loop spans 13 amino acids. With V trimmed by 4 bases and J by 7 bases, 4 bases remained unmatched. In germline, CDR1 is SGHDT, CDR2 YYEEEE. On this clone itself: No antigen is known for it.

The TCR comes from a woman aged 60-70 years in good health and CMV-seropositive. The chain links TRBV5-6 to TRBJ2-7; TRBD2 aligns across 11 bases. Sequencing was done on a sample of PBMCs. CDR3 in amino acids: CASSLRLAGEQYF. CDR3 DNA: TGTGCCAGCAGCCTAAGACTAGCGGGGGAGCAGTACTTC. Full variable domain (remainder filled in from reference TRBV5-6 and TRBJ2-7): DAGVTQSPTHLIKTRGQQVTLRCSPKSGHDTVSWYQQALGQGPQFIFQYYEEEERQRGNFPDRFSGHQFPNYSSELNVNALLLGDSALYLCASSLRLAGEQYFGPGTRLTVT.